These 9 T cell receptor beta chains share one sample of origin, sequenced in a study of identical twins. MiXCR, applied by TCRdb to the 5' RACE reads, yields one record per CDR3 protein. Of about 570,000 distinct CDR3 sequences in the sample, more than 9% were seen once. These data were also filed under a second study, of yellow fever vaccine responses in identical twins.

The sample consisted of PBMCs. Receptors were obtained from a woman aged 18-29 years in good health.

This clonotype has a count of ten or more. This chain links TRBV7-2 with TRBJ2-7; no clear D gene. The CDR3 covers 13 residues. Trimming took 4 bases from V and 6 from J, leaving 13 bases between them. Germline-derived CDR1 and CDR2 are SGHTA and FQGNSA. CDR3 amino acids: CASSSKGYSEQYF. CDR3 bases: TGTGCCAGCAGCTCGAAGGGTTACTCCGAGCAGTACTTC.

In its sample, this clonotype was seen many times. V usage is TRBV28 and J usage is TRBJ2-7; 9 nucleotides line up with TRBD1. J was trimmed by 10 bases and V by 6 bases; bases with no gene match: 13. This CDR3 is 14 amino acids long. Germline-derived CDR1 and CDR2 are MDHEN and SYDVKM. Here the CDR3 DNA reads TGTGCCAGCAGACCAGCGGGACAGGGAACGTCCCAGTACTTC. Protein: CASRPAGQGTSQYF.

The CDR3 is CASSFLTGATTDTQYF. The CDR3 region has the DNA TGTGCCAGCAGTTTCTTGACAGGGGCGACCACAGATACGCAGTATTTT. This chain joins TRBV27 and TRBJ2-3, with 8 nucleotides matching TRBD1. V shed 3 bases and J 2 bases; nucleotides not matched to a gene: 7. The germline V gene has CDR1 MNHEY and CDR2 SMNVEV (reference sequence). The CDR3 runs 16 residues.

This clonotype was detected ten times or more. The CDR3 nucleotides read TGTGCCAGCAGCCCAGGACTAGCGGAATTCCAAGAGACCCAGTACTTC. Translating it yields CASSPGLAEFQETQYF. The chain links TRBV11-2 to TRBJ2-5; 10 bases are shared with TRBD2. The CDR3 length is 16 residues. The V gene end was trimmed by 5 bases and the J gene end by 1 base; junction bases not matched to a gene: 7. CDR1 is SGHAT, CDR2 FQNNGV, per germline.

This clonotype was seen a handful of times. The chain uses TRBV4-3 and TRBJ2-7, with no clear D. CDR1 is LGHNA and CDR2 is YSLEER in the germline V gene. V gave up 1 base and J gave up 3 bases, with 13 bases separating them. The CDR3 is 15 amino acids. CDR3 in DNA: TGCGCCAGCAGCCAAGGGGCAGGTTCTATCTACGAGCAGTACTTC. Amino acids: CASSQGAGSIYEQYF.

This clonotype occurred many times. V gene TRBV28 combines with J gene TRBJ2-1; TRBD1 might be the D (5 bases). V lost 5 bases, J lost 6 bases, and 8 bases lay in between. The CDR3 loop spans 12 amino acids. Looked up from germline, CDR1 is MDHEN and CDR2 is SYDVKM. CDR3 amino acids: CASSRQGNEQFF. The CDR3 DNA is TGTGCCAGCAGTAGGCAGGGCAATGAGCAGTTCTTC. The whole variable domain, remainder taken from reference TRBV28 and TRBJ2-1, is DVKVTQSSRYLVKRTGEKVFLECVQDMDHENMFWYRQDPGLGLRLIYFSYDVKMKEKGDIPEGYSVSREKKERFSLILESASTNQTSMYLCASSRQGNEQFFGPGTRLTVL.

This clonotype has just a few counts. The gene calls are TRBV10-3 and TRBJ2-7; 7 bases match TRBD2. The CDR3 contains 14 residues. The V and J ends lost 2 bases and 2 bases, in that order; junction bases with no gene match: 3. The germline V gene has CDR1 ENHRY and CDR2 SYGVKD. The CDR3 nucleotides are TGTGCCATCAGTGAGAGCGGGACTACCTACGAGCAGTACTTC. This sequence encodes CAISESGTTYEQYF.

This clonotype appeared many times. V gene TRBV5-1 combines with J gene TRBJ2-7; perhaps D is TRBD1 or TRBD2 (5 bases each). Looked up from germline, CDR1 is SGHRS and CDR2 is YFSETQ. V dropped 4 bases and J dropped 2 bases, with 13 bases sitting between them. This CDR3 spans 14 amino acids. CDR3 in amino acids: CASSLQGDTYEQYF. In DNA, the CDR3 is TGCGCCAGCAGCCTCCAGGGAGACACCTACGAGCAGTACTTC.

The V call is TRBV12-3 or TRBV12-4, the J call TRBJ2-3, with 13 bases aligning to TRBD2. The CDR3 extends over 15 amino acids. V lost 9 bases, J lost 6 bases, and 9 bases stayed unmatched. Here the CDR3 DNA reads TGTGCCAGTACGACTCGGACTAGCGGGAGTGATACGCAGTATTTT. This translates into CASTTRTSGSDTQYF.